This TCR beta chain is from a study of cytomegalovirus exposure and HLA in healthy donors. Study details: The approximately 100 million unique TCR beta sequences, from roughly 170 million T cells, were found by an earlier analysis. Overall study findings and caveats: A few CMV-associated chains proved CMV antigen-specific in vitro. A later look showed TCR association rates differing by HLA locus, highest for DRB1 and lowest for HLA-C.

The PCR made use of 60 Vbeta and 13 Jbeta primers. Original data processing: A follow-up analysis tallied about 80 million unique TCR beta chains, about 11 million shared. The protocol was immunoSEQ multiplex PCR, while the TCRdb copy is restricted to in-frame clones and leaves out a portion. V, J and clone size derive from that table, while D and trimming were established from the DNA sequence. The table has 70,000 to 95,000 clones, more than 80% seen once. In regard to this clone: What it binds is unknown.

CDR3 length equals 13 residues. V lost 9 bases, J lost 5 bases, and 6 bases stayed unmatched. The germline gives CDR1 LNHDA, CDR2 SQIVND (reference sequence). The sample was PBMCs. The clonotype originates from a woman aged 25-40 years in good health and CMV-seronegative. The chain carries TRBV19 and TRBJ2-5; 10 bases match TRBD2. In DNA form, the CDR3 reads TGTGCCAGCCGAAGCGGGAGGGTGGAGACCCAGTACTTC. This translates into CASRSGRVETQYF.